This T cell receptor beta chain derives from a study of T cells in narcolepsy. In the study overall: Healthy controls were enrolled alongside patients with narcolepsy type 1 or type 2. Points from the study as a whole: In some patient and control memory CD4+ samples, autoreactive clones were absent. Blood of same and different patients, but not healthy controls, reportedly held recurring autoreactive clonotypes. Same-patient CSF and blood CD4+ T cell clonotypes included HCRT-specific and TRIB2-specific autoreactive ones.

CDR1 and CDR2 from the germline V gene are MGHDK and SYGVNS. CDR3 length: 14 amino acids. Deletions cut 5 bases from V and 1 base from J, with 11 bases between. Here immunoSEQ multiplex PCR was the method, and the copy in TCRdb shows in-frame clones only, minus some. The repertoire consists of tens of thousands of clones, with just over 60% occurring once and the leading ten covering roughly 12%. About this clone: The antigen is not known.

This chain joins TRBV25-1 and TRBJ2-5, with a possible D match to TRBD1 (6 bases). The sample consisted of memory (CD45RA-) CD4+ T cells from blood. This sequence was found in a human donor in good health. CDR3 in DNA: TGTGCCAGCAGTACAATGACAGGCCAAGAGACCCAGTACTTC. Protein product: CASSTMTGQETQYF.